Below, 17 T cell receptor beta chains from the same sample are listed, as sequenced in a study of cytomegalovirus exposure and HLA in healthy donors. The PCR was carried out with 60 Vbeta primers and 13 Jbeta primers. Data came from immunoSEQ multiplex PCR; TCRdb stores just in-frame clones and leaves some out. Among around 200,000 clones, about 74% were seen once, and the ten largest hold around 15%. Sequenced sample: PBMCs. All receptors derive from a man aged 40-49 years in good health and CMV-seronegative.

The chain employs TRBV6-1 and TRBJ1-4, with 8 bases matching TRBD1. V lost 6 bases to trimming and J lost 8 bases; unmatched junction nucleotides: 8. Germline lookup yields CDR1 MNHNS and CDR2 SASEGT. This CDR3 region has 14 residues. The CDR3 DNA reads TGTGCCAGCAGCCGGACAGGGTTTGGAGAAAAACTGTTTTTT. Amino acids: CASSRTGFGEKLFF.

The chain carries TRBV2 and TRBJ1-5; TRBD1 is a possible D gene (6 bases). This CDR3 contains 15 residues. Germline CDR1 and CDR2: SNHLY and FYNNEI. V was clipped by 6 bases and J by 0 bases, with 12 bases between them. CDR3 coding DNA: TGTGCCAGCAGCACAGGGAGATATAGCAATCAGCCCCAGCATTTT. Translation: CASSTGRYSNQPQHF.

The rearrangement links TRBV9 to TRBJ1-4; D remains unclear. Germline-derived CDR1 and CDR2 are SGDLS and YYNGEE. The CDR3 contains 15 residues. The germline V and J ends were trimmed by 0 bases and 8 bases, with 14 bases remaining between them. DNA of the CDR3: TGTGCCAGCAGCGTAGGAGGGTCTGACAAGGAAAAACTGTTTTTT. As protein: CASSVGGSDKEKLFF.

This clone has only one observation. In DNA, the CDR3 is TGTGCCAGCAGTCCCAGGGGGGTCACCGGGGAGCTGTTTTTT. It translates to CASSPRGVTGELFF. The chain is built from TRBV6-4 and TRBJ2-2; the D gene is possibly TRBD1 (7 bases). The germline V gene encodes CDR1 MRHNA and CDR2 SNTAGT. The CDR3 is made up of 14 amino acids. Trimming removed 5 bases from V and 4 bases from J, with 11 bases in between.

This clone came up a few times. The chain links TRBV7-3 to TRBJ2-7, with a weak D call TRBD2 (5 bases). V lost 2 bases to trimming and J lost 3 bases, with 8 bases between them. Per germline, CDR1 SGHTA and CDR2 FQGTGA. The CDR3 is made up of 13 amino acids. The CDR3 reads CASSLGSGYEQYF. The CDR3 DNA follows: TGTGCCAGCAGCTTAGGCAGCGGCTACGAGCAGTACTTC.

This rearrangement joins TRBV5-1 to TRBJ2-3; D gene unclear. The CDR3 extends over 13 amino acids. Trimming stripped 0 bases from V and 5 bases from J, with 7 bases between. The germline gives CDR1 SGHRS, CDR2 YFSETQ. The CDR3 loop reads CASSLEIKDTQYF. CDR3 sequence (DNA): TGCGCCAGCAGCTTGGAAATAAAAGATACGCAGTATTTT.

The chain couples TRBV5-1 to TRBJ2-7; 15 bases fit TRBD2. Unmatched junction bases numbered 9, after V lost 4 bases and J lost 7 bases. CDR3 length equals 16 residues. Germline V gene lookup returns CDR1 SGHRS and CDR2 YFSETQ. The CDR3 is CASSPGLAGGWQEQYF. The CDR3 bases are TGCGCCAGCAGCCCGGGACTAGCGGGGGGCTGGCAAGAGCAGTACTTC.

With respect to this clone: One end of the junction does not line up with germline, which may come from a read error. This rearrangement joins TRBV4-2 to TRBJ1-1; 10 positions match TRBD1. The germline V gene encodes CDR1 LGHNA and CDR2 YNFKEQ. This CDR3 has 15 amino acids. The CDR3 DNA reads TGTGCCAGCAGCCCAGGACAGGGGGGGGACACTGGAGCTTTCTTT. This gives the protein CASSPGQGGDTGAFF.

Points on this clone: The junction departs from germline at one end; a sequencing error may be responsible. V is TRBV11-2 and J is TRBJ2-1; TRBD1 aligns across 9 bases. Germline CDR1 and CDR2: SGHAT and FQNNGV. CDR3 length: 15 amino acids. This CDR3 is CASNLGQGFHNEQFF. The DNA for the CDR3 is TGTGCCAGCAACTTAGGACAGGGGTTCCACAATGAGCAGTTCTTC.

The chain couples TRBV7-3 to TRBJ2-5; TRBD2 agrees at 10 bases. The CDR3 totals 16 residues. Germline V gene lookup returns CDR1 SGHTA and CDR2 FQGTGA. V dropped 4 bases and J dropped 7; count of bases not matched to a gene: 12. The CDR3 DNA reads TGTGCCAGCAGCTCAAGGGGAAGCGGGGGGGATGGGACCCAGTACTTC. It yields the protein CASSSRGSGGDGTQYF.

The chain combines TRBV27 with TRBJ1-1; 7 nucleotides align to TRBD1. The germline gives CDR1 MNHEY, CDR2 SMNVEV (reference sequence). This CDR3 spans 15 amino acids. V shed 5 bases, J shed 1 base, and the junction held 7 bases outside the gene matches. The CDR3 coding sequence is TGTGCCAGCAGTGCCTACAGGGGCACGAACACTGAAGCTTTCTTT. Encoded protein: CASSAYRGTNTEAFF.

This clone showed up just a few times. This chain uses TRBV12-5 with TRBJ1-5; TRBD1 might be the D (5 bases). The germline V gene encodes CDR1 LGHNT and CDR2 FRNRAP. V shed 7 bases and J shed 3 bases, with 10 bases lying between them. CDR3 size: 13 residues. CDR3 sequence: CASALTDNQPQHF. CDR3 nucleotide sequence: TGTGCTAGTGCCCTGACAGACAATCAGCCCCAGCATTTT.

The chain is built from TRBV6-6 and TRBJ2-5; D might be TRBD1 (6 bases). The V and J ends lost 5 bases and 8 bases respectively, with 24 bases between them. Germline CDR1 is MNHNY and CDR2 is SVGAGI (reference sequence). The CDR3 length is 16 residues. CDR3 sequence (DNA): TGTGCCAGCAGTCCCGGTGGGGTAGGGGGTTTAGATACCCAGTACTTC. This translates into CASSPGGVGGLDTQYF.

The CDR3 protein is CASSLGQGTDTQYF. The CDR3 DNA sequence: TGTGCCAGCAGCCTAGGACAGGGAACAGATACGCAGTATTTT. This chain connects TRBV9 to TRBJ2-3, with 8 bases lining up with TRBD1. V was clipped by 4 bases and J by 3 bases; unmatched bases: 4. Per the germline V gene, CDR1 is SGDLS and CDR2 is YYNGEE. The CDR3 loop spans 14 amino acids.

This chain links TRBV19 with TRBJ2-1, with 7 nucleotides matching TRBD2. Germline V CDR1 and CDR2: LNHDA, SQIVND (reference sequence). The length of the CDR3 is 13 residues. Losses at the gene ends were 7 bases for V and 5 bases for J; bases not matched to a gene: 5. CDR3 nucleotides: TGTGCCAGTACCTTAGCGGGTGACAATGAGCAGTTCTTC. Its translation: CASTLAGDNEQFF.

The chain joins TRBV11-2 to TRBJ2-3; D remains unclear. The CDR3 is 16 amino acids. Looked up from germline, CDR1 is SGHAT and CDR2 is FQNNGV. V was trimmed by 2 bases and J by 2 bases, leaving 14 bases between them. DNA for the CDR3: TGTGCCAGCAGCTTAAATGGAGCAATGCCCACAGATACGCAGTATTTT. This codes for CASSLNGAMPTDTQYF.

V usage is TRBV6-5 and J usage is TRBJ2-1; perhaps TRBD2 as D (5 bases). This CDR3 region has 16 residues. With 0 bases removed from V and 0 bases from J, the gap between germline ends came to 9 bases. CDR1 and CDR2 from the germline V gene are MNHEY and SVGAGI. CDR3 in amino acids: CASSYSRGSSYNEQFF. The DNA of the CDR3 is TGTGCCAGCAGTTACTCGAGAGGGAGCTCCTACAATGAGCAGTTCTTC.